The sequence of this T cell receptor beta chain was determined in a study of CD8 T cells in ankylosing spondylitis. Study results and caveats: Researchers report that disease-linked clones proved CD8+ and relatively rare in peripheral blood. Seemingly distinctive of ankylosing spondylitis blood was a TCR beta motif formed by eight highly homologous variants. Past research had described some motif variants in reactive arthritis synovial fluid and blood.

5'-RACE, quantitative and with molecular barcodes, yielded the TCR beta libraries. Each CDR3 protein gets one entry after TCRdb re-called the 5' RACE reads with MiXCR. The sample includes 150,000 to 200,000 distinct CDR3 sequences, 15% to 20% of them seen just once. This clonotype has ten or more counts. Its target is not known. After removal of 7 bases from V and 5 bases from J, the junction contained 8 bases not matched to a gene. This CDR3 has 15 amino acids. Germline loops: CDR1 SQVTM, CDR2 ANQGSEA. The TCR originated in a male donor aged 5 to 29 with ankylosing spondylitis or in good health (not recorded which). Sample: blood, either unsorted or a sorted T cell fraction (not recorded which). The V call is TRBV29-1, the J call TRBJ2-1; 13 bases align to TRBD2. The CDR3 DNA follows: TGCAGCGGGTCCGGGACTAGCGGGAACCACAATGAGCAGTTCTTC. Translation gives CSGSGTSGNHNEQFF.